These 5 T cell receptor beta chains share one sample of origin, sequenced in a study of identifying expanded T cells in peripheral blood. This table comes from immunoSEQ multiplex PCR, and its TCRdb copy is limited to in-frame clones, with some not included. Of 80,000 to 90,000 clones detected, 86% appear once; the ten largest clones hold about 5.6%. Sequencing was done on a sample of blood. The receptors were sampled from a person aged 18-70 years in good health.

The V gene is TRBV6-6, the J gene TRBJ2-3, with TRBD2 identical over 13 bases. CDR1 MNHNY and CDR2 SVGAGI come from the germline V gene (reference sequence). V was clipped by 6 bases and J by 3 bases; unmatched bases: 3. This CDR3 is 15 amino acids long. The CDR3 DNA reads as TGTGCCAGCAGGCCGGGACTAGCGGGGACAGATACGCAGTATTTT. It encodes CASRPGLAGTDTQYF.

The chain carries TRBV11-2 and TRBJ2-3, with D maybe TRBD2 (5 bases). CDR1 SGHAT and CDR2 FQNNGV come from the germline V gene. This CDR3 region has 13 residues. With 0 bases removed from V and 5 bases from J, the gap between germline ends came to 6 bases. CDR3 sequence: CASSLELGDTQYF. The CDR3 bases are TGTGCCAGCAGCTTAGAACTAGGAGATACGCAGTATTTT.

This clone has more than one count but fewer than ten. The chain employs TRBV7-9 and TRBJ1-4; D call uncertain. Germline V gene sequence: CDR1 SEHNR, CDR2 FQNEAQ (reference sequence). The CDR3 covers 12 residues. The ends were cut back, 1 base at V and 10 bases at J, with 7 bases in the middle. The CDR3 DNA sequence: TGTGCCAGCAGCTTAGGTGGCTCAAAACTGTTTTTT. This gives the protein CASSLGGSKLFF.

The gene calls are TRBV7-2 and TRBJ1-6; TRBD1 is a possible D gene (6 bases). The germline gives CDR1 SGHTA, CDR2 FQGNSA. The CDR3 totals 15 residues. The V gene lost 2 bases and the J gene lost 6 bases, with 11 bases spanning the gap. The CDR3 DNA reads as TGTGCCAGCAGCTTATGGACAGCAGTTAATTCACCCCTCCACTTT. Encoded protein: CASSLWTAVNSPLHF.

Only a few counts were recorded for this clone. The genes are TRBV5-1 and TRBJ1-5, with a weak D call TRBD1 (6 bases). Trimming stripped 2 bases from V and 6 bases from J, with 9 bases between. Germline V lookup: CDR1 SGHRS, CDR2 YFSETQ. The CDR3 contains 13 residues. The CDR3 spells CASSFTGPQPQHF. CDR3 in DNA: TGCGCCAGCAGCTTCACAGGGCCTCAGCCCCAGCATTTT. The whole variable domain, remainder taken from reference TRBV5-1 and TRBJ1-5, is KAGVTQTPRYLIKTRGQQVTLSCSPISGHRSVSWYQQTPGQGLQFLFEYFSETQRNKGNFPGRFSGRQFSNSRSEMNVSTLELGDSALYLCASSFTGPQPQHFGDGTRLSIL.